This T cell receptor (beta chain) originates from a study of OX40 agonist ivuxolimab in advanced cancers. Study overall: Clinicians treated patients with ivuxolimab, an agonistic anti-OX40 (CD134) antibody. Findings and caveats of the study: More expanded clones were seen, on average, in CD8+ T cells than in CD4+.

With respect to this clone: Its specificity is unknown.

Here immunoSEQ multiplex PCR was the method, and the copy in TCRdb shows in-frame clones only, minus some. The sample records over 55,000 clones, approximately 90% being singletons. This CDR3 has 15 amino acids. Germline V lookup: CDR1 KGHSH, CDR2 LQKENI. V was trimmed by 6 bases and J by 9 bases, leaving 18 bases between them. The specimen was CD4+ or CD8+ T cells sorted from blood, collected in a trial of the OX40 agonist ivuxolimab. This clonotype was obtained from an adult with an advanced solid tumor such as melanoma, head and neck, liver or kidney cancer. The chain is built from TRBV18 and TRBJ1-6; weak D call: TRBD1 (6 bases). DNA of the CDR3: TGTGCCAGCTCCAAACAGTCTCCACAGGGTTCACCCCTCCACTTT. Translating gives CASSKQSPQGSPLHF.